The next 26 T cell receptor beta chains were all read from a single sample in a study of a mutant IDH1 vaccine in newly diagnosed glioma. No antigen is known for these receptors. Using immunoSEQ multiplex PCR, the repertoire was profiled, and TCRdb retains in-frame clones only, with some absent. This table holds under 40,000 clones, roughly 80% found once. Documented time point: week 11, during vaccination. All doses held 300 ug of mutant IDH1 20-mer peptide, with topical imiquimod. The sequenced sample was PBMCs, obtained from a glioma patient whose treatment included an IDH1 peptide vaccine. All receptors derive from a man in his thirties or forties with glioma.

The chain combines TRBV7-6 with TRBJ1-3; D perhaps matches TRBD1 (5 bases). V gave up 10 bases and J gave up 4 bases, with 17 bases separating them. The CDR3 is made up of 14 amino acids. Germline V gives CDR1 SGHVS, CDR2 FNYEAQ. The CDR3 loop is CATADLGLGNTIYF. The CDR3 coding sequence is TGTGCCACCGCGGATTTGGGGCTCGGAAACACCATATATTTT. Supplemented by reference TRBV7-6 and TRBJ1-3, the full variable domain reads GAGVSQSPRYKVTKRGQDVALRCDPISGHVSLYWYRQALGQGPEFLTYFNYEAQQDKSGLPNDRFSAERPEGSISTLTIQRTEQRDSAMYRCATADLGLGNTIYFGEGSWLTVV.

This chain connects TRBV4-1 to TRBJ1-5; D is ambiguous. CDR1 and CDR2 from the germline V gene are MGHRA and YSYEKL. With 5 bases removed from V and 6 bases from J, the gap between germline ends came to 14 bases. CDR3 size: 14 residues. CDR3 protein: CASSVREGGQPQHF. DNA of the CDR3: TGCGCCAGCAGCGTAAGAGAAGGCGGTCAGCCCCAGCATTTT.

This clone was found a few times. The J gene is TRBJ2-2, the V gene TRBV2, with a weak D call TRBD1 (6 bases). The V and J ends lost 5 bases and 7 bases respectively, with 11 bases between them. The CDR3 contains 13 residues. Per the germline V gene, CDR1 is SNHLY and CDR2 is FYNNEI. CDR3 amino acids: CASSTQGYGELFF. DNA for the CDR3: TGTGCCAGCAGTACACAGGGTTACGGGGAGCTGTTTTTT.

This clone appeared a single time. The V call is TRBV19, the J call TRBJ1-1; D gene ambiguous. Trimming took 1 base from V and 3 from J, leaving 6 bases between them. Per germline, CDR1 LNHDA and CDR2 SQIVND (reference sequence). The CDR3 covers 13 residues. This CDR3 is CASSIARDTEAFF. CDR3 nucleotide sequence: TGTGCCAGTAGTATAGCGAGGGACACTGAAGCTTTCTTT. Drawing the rest from reference TRBV19 and TRBJ1-1, the complete variable domain is DGGITQSPKYLFRKEGQNVTLSCEQNLNHDAMYWYRQDPGQGLRLIYYSQIVNDFQKGDIAEGYSVSREKKESFPLTVTSAQKNPTAFYLCASSIARDTEAFFGQGTRLTVV.

The rearrangement links TRBV5-1 to TRBJ2-3; 8 bases fit TRBD1. The CDR3 is made up of 14 amino acids. The germline gives CDR1 SGHRS, CDR2 YFSETQ. V lost 0 bases, J lost 4 bases, and 1 base stayed unmatched. The chain's CDR3 is CASSLGQGSDTQYF. DNA for the CDR3: TGCGCCAGCAGCTTGGGACAGGGGTCAGATACGCAGTATTTT.

This clone was seen only a few times. The CDR3 protein is CSVGAVEGEAFF. The CDR3 nucleotides are TGCAGCGTGGGGGCTGTGGAGGGTGAAGCTTTCTTT. This rearrangement joins TRBV29-1 to TRBJ1-1, with TRBD1 as a possible D gene (6 bases). The CDR3 has 12 residues. Germline values: CDR1 SQVTM, CDR2 ANQGSEA. Trimming shortened V by 6 bases and J by 7 bases, and 15 bases separated the two germline ends.

The chain recombines TRBV7-6 with TRBJ1-2, with D unclear. V was cut by 3 bases and J by 2 bases, with 4 bases left in between. Germline V CDR1 and CDR2: SGHVS, FNYEAQ. The CDR3 totals 12 residues. The CDR3 bases are TGTGCCAGCAGCTTGGACAACTATGGCTACACCTTC. This gives the protein CASSLDNYGYTF.

This clone was counted once. The chain combines TRBV5-4 with TRBJ2-3; D might be TRBD1 (5 bases). The V gene's germline CDR1 is SGHNT and CDR2 YYREEE (reference sequence). The germline V and J ends were trimmed by 4 bases and 2 bases, with 11 bases remaining between them. CDR3 length: 14 amino acids. The CDR3 loop is CASSRGAPTDTQYF. The CDR3 bases are TGTGCCAGCAGCCGTGGGGCCCCCACAGATACGCAGTATTTT.

This chain links TRBV5-4 with TRBJ2-3, with 7 bases fitting TRBD1. J gave up 2 bases and V 4 bases, and 7 bases lay outside the gene matches. Per germline, CDR1 SGHNT and CDR2 YYREEE (reference sequence). The length of the CDR3 is 15 residues. CDR3 region: CASSEKTGLTDTQYF. CDR3 in DNA: TGTGCCAGCAGCGAAAAGACAGGGCTCACAGATACGCAGTATTTT. Full variable domain (missing parts from reference TRBV5-4 and TRBJ2-3): ETGVTQSPTHLIKTRGQQVTLRCSSQSGHNTVSWYQQALGQGPQFIFQYYREEENGRGNFPPRFSGLQFPNYSSELNVNALELDDSALYLCASSEKTGLTDTQYFGPGTRLTVL.

This sequence joins TRBV7-2 and TRBJ2-7; D unclear. Germline lookup yields CDR1 SGHTA and CDR2 FQGNSA. The V and J ends lost 5 bases and 0 bases respectively, with 11 bases between them. CDR3 size: 14 residues. The CDR3 is CASSPGQDSYEQYF. The CDR3 coding sequence is TGTGCCAGCAGCCCCGGGCAGGACTCCTACGAGCAGTACTTC.

V is TRBV27 and J is TRBJ1-1, with D unresolved. This CDR3 comprises 12 residues. V was pared by 4 bases and J by 4 bases, with 7 bases between. Germline CDR1 MNHEY, CDR2 SMNVEV (reference sequence). CDR3 sequence: CASSSDGTEAFF. The DNA of the CDR3 is TGTGCCAGCAGTTCCGATGGCACTGAAGCTTTCTTT.

This chain connects TRBV27 to TRBJ2-7, with D tentatively TRBD2 (5 bases). Per the germline V gene, CDR1 is MNHEY and CDR2 is SMNVEV (reference sequence). The V gene lost 5 bases and the J gene lost 6 bases, with 14 bases spanning the gap. The CDR3 has 13 residues. CDR3 nucleotides: TGTGCCAGCAGTCCCCGGGGTAATACCGAGCAGTACTTC. Translation: CASSPRGNTEQYF.

The count of this clone is one. V is TRBV7-8 and J is TRBJ1-3; D might be TRBD1 (6 bases). V gave up 1 base and J gave up 0 bases, with 7 bases separating them. The germline V gene has CDR1 SGHVS and CDR2 FQNEAQ. The CDR3 runs 15 residues. The CDR3 is CASSLDRASGNTIYF. In DNA, the CDR3 is TGTGCCAGCAGCTTAGACAGGGCCTCTGGAAACACCATATATTTT.

The J gene is TRBJ2-5, the V gene TRBV6-4, with TRBD1 as a possible D gene (6 bases). Between the trimmed V and J ends, which lost 5 bases and 3 bases, there was a span of 10 bases. CDR1 and CDR2 (germline): MRHNA, SNTAGT. The CDR3 spans 13 residues. CDR3 nucleotide sequence: TGTGCCAGCAGTCGGACAGCGGAAGAGACCCAGTACTTC. Translation gives CASSRTAEETQYF.

This rearrangement joins TRBV5-1 to TRBJ2-7; possibly TRBD1 for D (6 bases). Deletions cut 6 bases from V and 0 bases from J, with 16 bases between. The CDR3 sequence is 15 residues long. Germline assignment: CDR1 SGHRS and CDR2 YFSETQ. CDR3 sequence (DNA): TGCGCCAGCAACCCCCGGACAGAAGGCTCCTACGAGCAGTACTTC. It is translated as CASNPRTEGSYEQYF.

V and J are TRBV10-2 and TRBJ1-5; possibly TRBD1 for D (6 bases). CDR3 length: 13 amino acids. Germline V gene lookup returns CDR1 WSHSY and CDR2 SAAADI. V was clipped by 9 bases and J by 6 bases, with 15 bases between them. CDR3 residues: CASTGFVGQPQHF. The CDR3 DNA sequence: TGCGCCAGTACAGGGTTCGTTGGTCAGCCCCAGCATTTT.

This chain connects TRBV5-1 to TRBJ1-6; 7 nucleotides match TRBD1. Unmatched junction bases numbered 6, after V lost 1 base and J lost 8 bases. In germline, CDR1 is SGHRS, CDR2 YFSETQ. The CDR3 is made up of 15 amino acids. CDR3 amino acids: CASSLSQGGHSPLHF. CDR3 DNA sequence: TGCGCCAGCAGCTTGTCCCAGGGGGGTCATTCACCCCTCCACTTT.

V is TRBV9 and J is TRBJ2-2; D ambiguous. The CDR3 loop spans 13 amino acids. The V gene's germline CDR1 is SGDLS and CDR2 YYNGEE. Trimming left V 3 bases short and J 4 bases short, with 7 bases between. CDR3 sequence: CASSASGTGELFF. CDR3 bases: TGTGCCAGCAGCGCCTCGGGCACCGGGGAGCTGTTTTTT.

The rearrangement uses TRBV4-3 and TRBJ2-2; maybe TRBD1 (6 bases). This CDR3 region has 16 residues. V was cut by 1 base and J by 5 bases, with 14 bases left in between. CDR1 and CDR2 from the germline V gene are LGHNA and YSLEER. CDR3 region: CASSQVTGQGTGELFF. CDR3 bases: TGCGCCAGCAGCCAAGTAACAGGGCAAGGGACCGGGGAGCTGTTTTTT.

This chain joins TRBV30 and TRBJ2-7, with D unresolved. Germline V CDR1 and CDR2: GTSNPN, SVGIG (reference sequence). The CDR3 has 14 amino acids. V lost 1 base, J lost 5 bases, and 15 bases lay in between. The CDR3, as DNA: TGTGCCTGGAGTGGCCCTCCGAAGAGCCACGAGCAGTACTTC. Its protein is CAWSGPPKSHEQYF.

This clone was recorded a few times. The chain combines TRBV6-4 with TRBJ2-1, with D maybe TRBD2 (5 bases). V dropped 0 bases and J dropped 5 bases, with 5 bases sitting between them. Per the germline V gene, CDR1 is MRHNA and CDR2 is SNTAGT. The CDR3 runs to 13 residues. The CDR3 nucleotides are TGTGCCAGCAGTGACTCGACTAACAATGAGCAGTTCTTC. Encoded protein: CASSDSTNNEQFF.

This clone was seen a few times. The chain combines TRBV6-1 with TRBJ1-1; D remains unclear. This CDR3 is 13 amino acids long. With 5 bases removed from V and 9 bases from J, the gap between germline ends came to 16 bases. The germline V gene encodes CDR1 MNHNS and CDR2 SASEGT. The chain's CDR3 is CASSLERPRKAFF. In nucleotides, the CDR3 is TGTGCCAGCAGTTTAGAGAGACCGAGGAAAGCTTTCTTT.

The chain couples TRBV15 to TRBJ2-5; D perhaps matches TRBD2 (7 bases). From germline, CDR1 is LNHNV and CDR2 YYDKDF (reference sequence). This CDR3 spans 16 amino acids. V lost 3 bases, J lost 5 bases, and 19 bases lay in between. The CDR3 here is CATSRHSRGGWETQYF. The CDR3 DNA follows: TGTGCCACCAGCAGGCATTCTAGGGGGGGATGGGAGACCCAGTACTTC.

This chain uses TRBV2 with TRBJ2-1; tentatively, D is TRBD2 (5 bases). V was pared by 3 bases and J by 0 bases, with 9 bases between. Per germline, CDR1 SNHLY and CDR2 FYNNEI. The length of the CDR3 is 15 residues. The CDR3 nucleotides read TGTGCCAGCAGTGAGAGAGGGAGCTCCTACAATGAGCAGTTCTTC. Translated, it gives CASSERGSSYNEQFF.

The chain recombines TRBV5-1 with TRBJ2-5; D unresolved. Deletions cut 0 bases from V and 3 bases from J, with 6 bases between. This CDR3 has 13 amino acids. Germline-derived CDR1 and CDR2 are SGHRS and YFSETQ. The CDR3 spells CASSLVGKETQYF. As DNA, the CDR3 is TGCGCCAGCAGCTTGGTGGGGAAAGAGACCCAGTACTTC.

The rearrangement links TRBV18 to TRBJ1-1; 9 bases are shared with TRBD1. CDR1 is KGHSH, CDR2 LQKENI, per germline. Trimming took 5 bases from V and 5 from J; bases not matched to a gene: 3. The CDR3 spans 13 residues. CDR3 bases: TGTGCCAGCTCAAGCGACAGGGGGACTGAAGCTTTCTTT. Its protein product is CASSSDRGTEAFF. Filled out from reference TRBV18 and TRBJ1-1, the complete variable domain reads NAGVMQNPRHLVRRRGQEARLRCSPMKGHSHVYWYRQLPEEGLKFMVYLQKENIIDESGMPKERFSAEFPKEGPSILRIQQVVRGDSAAYFCASSSDRGTEAFFGQGTRLTVV.